The 26 T cell receptor beta chains below all came from one sample that was sequenced in a study of T cell responses to AZD1222 COVID-19 vaccine. Profiled with immunoSEQ multiplex PCR; TCRdb holds only in-frame clones, not every one. Of roughly 170,000 clones in the sample, almost 90% were seen once. The sequencing here drew on peripheral blood, taken on day 0 of AZD1222 vaccination. These receptors originate from an adult in good health.

V and J are TRBV15 and TRBJ1-1; TRBD1 is a possible D gene (5 bases). The CDR3 covers 15 residues. V lost 0 bases to trimming and J lost 6 bases, with 14 bases between them. CDR1 is LNHNV and CDR2 is YYDKDF in the germline V gene (reference sequence). The CDR3, as DNA: TGTGCCACCAGCAGAGAAGGGGAGCAGTCGGCTGAAGCTTTCTTT. Translation gives CATSREGEQSAEAFF.

This clone has a single count. This chain uses TRBV18 with TRBJ1-2, with 8 bases identical to TRBD1. Unmatched junction bases numbered 4, after V lost 3 bases and J lost 1 base. This CDR3 has 15 residues. Germline CDR1 KGHSH, CDR2 LQKENI. CDR3 region: CASSPRTGSNYGYTF. CDR3 DNA: TGTGCCAGCTCACCCCGGACAGGGAGTAACTATGGCTACACCTTC.

Here the CDR3 reads CASLGRPTYEQYF. CDR3 bases: TGTGCCAGCCTAGGGCGGCCCACCTACGAGCAGTACTTC. V and J are TRBV28 and TRBJ2-7; D uncertain. In germline, CDR1 is MDHEN, CDR2 SYDVKM. CDR3 length equals 13 residues. V lost 8 bases to trimming and J lost 2 bases, with 13 bases between them.

V is TRBV15 and J is TRBJ2-1, with 13 bases fitting TRBD2. V was clipped by 0 bases and J by 7 bases; unmatched bases: 0. The CDR3 totals 15 residues. Looked up from germline, CDR1 is LNHNV and CDR2 is YYDKDF (reference sequence). CDR3 residues: CATSRELAGGNEQFF. The DNA for the CDR3 is TGTGCCACCAGCAGAGAACTAGCGGGAGGGAATGAGCAGTTCTTC.

The chain uses TRBV6-2 or TRBV6-3 and TRBJ2-2, with D possibly TRBD1 on 5 matching bases. Germline V gene data show CDR1 as MNHEY and CDR2 as SVGEGT. The CDR3 contains 17 residues. With 6 bases removed from V and 2 bases from J, the gap between germline ends came to 19 bases. CDR3 region: CASRPPNSDRNTGELFF. The CDR3 coding sequence is TGTGCCAGCAGACCTCCCAACTCCGACAGAAACACCGGGGAGCTGTTTTTT.

The J gene is TRBJ2-1, the V gene TRBV28; D call uncertain. The length of the CDR3 is 12 residues. CDR1 MDHEN and CDR2 SYDVKM come from the germline V gene. V was shortened by 6 bases and J by 5 bases, with 8 bases between the two germline ends. The CDR3 sequence is CASSPYNNEQFF. CDR3 DNA sequence: TGTGCCAGCAGCCCGTACAACAATGAGCAGTTCTTC.

The chain couples TRBV5-1 to TRBJ1-1; D possibly corresponds to TRBD1 (6 bases). The CDR3 spans 17 residues. In germline, CDR1 is SGHRS, CDR2 YFSETQ. The V gene lost 3 bases and the J gene lost 5 bases, with 23 bases spanning the gap. This CDR3 is CASSSPLGPRGSTEAFF. The CDR3 DNA sequence: TGCGCCAGCAGCTCCCCTTTGGGTCCCAGGGGAAGTACTGAAGCTTTCTTT.

The CDR3, as DNA: TGTGCCAGCAGTCGGACAGGGAATCAGCCCCAGCATTTT. Its protein product is CASSRTGNQPQHF. V is TRBV6-2 or TRBV6-3 and J is TRBJ1-5; 8 nucleotides match TRBD1. Germline V CDR1 and CDR2: MNHEY, SVGEGT. The ends lost 5 bases at V and 4 bases at J; junction bases unmatched: 1. The CDR3 is made up of 13 amino acids.

V and J are TRBV15 and TRBJ2-3; no firm D call. Germline CDR1 is LNHNV and CDR2 is YYDKDF (reference sequence). The V end lost 0 bases, the J end lost 4 bases, and 14 bases lay between the germline ends. CDR3 length: 16 residues. CDR3 loop: CATSRDQAPLPDTQYF. The CDR3 DNA reads as TGTGCCACCAGCAGAGATCAGGCTCCTCTTCCAGATACGCAGTATTTT.

On this clone: The same CDR3 also results from other DNA sequences found in this sample. The gene calls are TRBV27 and TRBJ1-1; D uncertain. The CDR3 has 13 amino acids. Trimming took 3 bases from V and 1 from J, leaving 6 bases between them. CDR1 and CDR2 from the germline V gene are MNHEY and SMNVEV (reference sequence). The CDR3 DNA reads as TGTGCCAGCAGTTTTAGACGGAACACTGAAGCTTTCTTT. It encodes CASSFRRNTEAFF.

This chain uses TRBV19 with TRBJ1-2; the D gene is possibly TRBD1 (5 bases). Looked up from germline, CDR1 is LNHDA and CDR2 is SQIVND (reference sequence). Trimming left V 8 bases short and J 5 bases short, with 15 bases between. CDR3 length: 13 residues. DNA of the CDR3: TGTGCCAGTGGCCCCGGGACGGATTATGGCTACACCTTC. Translated, it gives CASGPGTDYGYTF.

This chain links TRBV4-3 with TRBJ1-5, with 7 bases lining up with TRBD1. Germline assignment: CDR1 LGHNA and CDR2 YSLEER. This CDR3 spans 14 amino acids. V shed 1 base, J shed 4 bases, and the junction held 1 base outside the gene matches. For the CDR3, the DNA is TGCGCCAGCAGCCAAGGCAGGGGGAATCAGCCCCAGCATTTT. Protein product: CASSQGRGNQPQHF.

The chain joins TRBV5-6 to TRBJ2-5, with 14 positions matching TRBD2. V lost 4 bases, J lost 4 bases, and 9 bases stayed unmatched. This CDR3 contains 17 residues. The germline gives CDR1 SGHDT, CDR2 YYEEEE. CDR3 in amino acids: CASSRTGLAGAGETQYF. CDR3 in DNA: TGTGCCAGCAGCCGCACGGGACTAGCGGGAGCTGGAGAGACCCAGTACTTC.

This rearrangement joins TRBV27 to TRBJ1-1; a weak D match, TRBD1 (5 bases). V was trimmed by 8 bases and J by 1 base, leaving 14 bases between them. CDR3 size: 14 residues. Per germline, CDR1 MNHEY and CDR2 SMNVEV (reference sequence). The CDR3 protein is CASPLVGENTEAFF. Here the CDR3 DNA reads TGTGCCAGCCCCCTGGTGGGGGAGAACACTGAAGCTTTCTTT.

The chain has TRBV11-2 and TRBJ1-4; D perhaps matches TRBD1 (5 bases). V was pared by 4 bases and J by 6 bases, with 15 bases between. In germline, CDR1 is SGHAT, CDR2 FQNNGV. The CDR3 contains 15 residues. In DNA, the CDR3 is TGTGCCAGCAGCTCATGGAGGGGAGGGGATGAAAAACTGTTTTTT. It specifies CASSSWRGGDEKLFF.

This clone has just one count. This chain connects TRBV2 to TRBJ1-2, with D perhaps matching TRBD1 (5 bases). Trimming pared 4 bases from V and 8 bases from J, leaving 14 bases between. This CDR3 has 13 residues. Germline lookup yields CDR1 SNHLY and CDR2 FYNNEI. The CDR3 sequence: CASSVGVVVGYTF. The CDR3 DNA is TGTGCCAGCAGTGTAGGGGTAGTAGTAGGCTACACCTTC. Variable domain in full (rest from reference TRBV2 and TRBJ1-2): EPEVTQTPSHQVTQMGQEVILRCVPISNHLYFYWYRQILGQKVEFLVSFYNNEISEKSEIFDDQFSVERPDGSNFTLKIRSTKLEDSAMYFCASSVGVVVGYTFGSGTRLTVV.

The rearrangement uses TRBV18 and TRBJ1-3, with 8 bases matching TRBD1. Looked up from germline, CDR1 is KGHSH and CDR2 is LQKENI. V lost 4 bases and J lost 4; bases outside the gene matches: 6. The CDR3 sequence is 15 residues long. CDR3 sequence (DNA): TGTGCCAGCTCACAGCGGACAGGGTTCGGAAACACCATATATTTT. The encoded protein is CASSQRTGFGNTIYF.

This sequence joins TRBV28 and TRBJ1-5, with 10 bases fitting TRBD1. Germline CDR1 reads MDHEN; CDR2 reads SYDVKM. The CDR3 runs to 14 residues. Germline trimming cut 6 bases from V and 9 bases from J; bases unmatched to any gene: 8. The CDR3, as DNA: TGTGCCAGCAGCCGGACAGGGGGAATGGTGCCCCAGCATTTT. Protein: CASSRTGGMVPQHF.

The rearrangement uses TRBV19 and TRBJ1-6; D gene ambiguous. Trimming stripped 5 bases from V and 0 bases from J, with 11 bases between. The V gene's germline CDR1 is LNHDA and CDR2 SQIVND (reference sequence). CDR3 size: 16 residues. The CDR3 loop reads CASSPRLSSYNSPLHF. The CDR3 nucleotides read TGTGCCAGTAGTCCCCGACTGAGCTCCTATAATTCACCCCTCCACTTT.

The gene calls are TRBV11-2 and TRBJ2-2; D gene uncertain. The CDR3 is made up of 11 amino acids. Trimming removed 8 bases from V and 8 bases from J, with 9 bases in between. Germline-derived CDR1 and CDR2 are SGHAT and FQNNGV. The CDR3 region is CASLGLGELFF. CDR3 nucleotide sequence: TGTGCCAGCTTGGGGTTGGGGGAGCTGTTTTTT.

The chain joins TRBV11-3 to TRBJ1-1; D unclear. There are 13 residues in the CDR3. CDR1 and CDR2 from the germline V gene are SGHNT and YENEEA. The ends were cut back, 3 bases at V and 1 base at J, with 6 bases in the middle. DNA of the CDR3: TGTGCCAGCAGCTTGTGGCCGAACACTGAAGCTTTCTTT. It specifies CASSLWPNTEAFF. Using reference TRBV11-3 and TRBJ1-1 for the parts outside the CDR3, the full variable domain is EAGVVQSPRYKIIEKKQPVAFWCNPISGHNTLYWYLQNLGQGPELLIRYENEEAVDDSQLPKDRFSAERLKGVDSTLKIQPAELGDSAVYLCASSLWPNTEAFFGQGTRLTVV.

The chain links TRBV20-1 to TRBJ2-7; 11 nucleotides align to TRBD2. Germline V gives CDR1 DFQATT, CDR2 SNEGSKA (reference sequence). The ends lost 3 bases at V and 4 bases at J; junction bases unmatched: 5. The CDR3 totals 14 residues. The CDR3 protein is CSASPTSGSYEQYF. CDR3 sequence (DNA): TGCAGTGCTAGTCCAACTAGCGGGAGTTACGAGCAGTACTTC.

The V gene is TRBV10-3, the J gene TRBJ1-4, with D possibly being TRBD1 (6 bases). CDR3 length: 14 amino acids. Germline assignment: CDR1 ENHRY and CDR2 SYGVKD. Trimming shortened V by 7 bases and J by 7 bases, and 16 bases separated the two germline ends. The CDR3 sequence is CAIKPTGASEKLFF. In DNA form, the CDR3 reads TGTGCCATCAAACCCACGGGGGCAAGTGAAAAACTGTTTTTT.

The gene calls are TRBV19 and TRBJ1-5, with D hard to call. CDR3 length: 15 amino acids. V dropped 7 bases and J dropped 0 bases, with 13 bases sitting between them. Per the germline V gene, CDR1 is LNHDA and CDR2 is SQIVND (reference sequence). The CDR3 sequence is CASIKDPYSNQPQHF. As DNA, the CDR3 is TGTGCCAGTATTAAGGACCCATATAGCAATCAGCCCCAGCATTTT.

The J gene is TRBJ2-7, the V gene TRBV7-2; 13 bases fit TRBD2. CDR3 size: 14 residues. Looked up from germline, CDR1 is SGHTA and CDR2 is FQGNSA. With 5 bases clipped from V and 6 bases from J, the junction kept 4 bases outside the gene matches. CDR3 amino acids: CASSQTSGRREQYF. CDR3 bases: TGTGCCAGCAGCCAGACTAGCGGGAGGCGCGAGCAGTACTTC.

The rearrangement links TRBV6-1 to TRBJ1-2, with 8 positions matching TRBD1. This CDR3 contains 16 residues. The trim removed 3 bases at V and 1 base at J, leaving 7 bases unmatched. The V gene's germline CDR1 is MNHNS and CDR2 SASEGT. CDR3 protein: CASSDFGTGYNYGYTF. CDR3 DNA sequence: TGTGCCAGCAGTGATTTTGGGACAGGCTATAACTATGGCTACACCTTC.